The 19 T cell receptor beta chains below all came from one sample that was sequenced in a study of blood T cells in healthy people across ages. Next came a second PCR, run for roughly 6 to 11 cycles, which used a sample-barcoded 5' primer along with a J-beta primer mix. TCRdb processed the 5' RACE reads anew with MiXCR; each CDR3 protein has one entry. The repertoire holds over 1,500,000 distinct CDR3 sequences, with roughly two fifths as singletons. Sample: blood. The receptor source for this set is a human donor in good health.

The chain employs TRBV4-3 and TRBJ2-1, with D maybe TRBD1 (5 bases). Trimming removed 1 base from V and 8 bases from J, with 24 bases in between. The germline CDR1 and CDR2 sequences are LGHNA and YSLEER. The CDR3 has 18 residues. The CDR3 is CASSQVLNSETVGDEQFF. As DNA, the CDR3 is TGCGCCAGCAGCCAAGTTCTCAACTCTGAGACCGTAGGGGATGAGCAGTTCTTC.

The chain couples TRBV11-2 to TRBJ2-5, with 7 bases matching TRBD1. CDR3 length: 14 amino acids. CDR1 and CDR2 (germline): SGHAT, FQNNGV. V lost 5 bases, J lost 7 bases, and 10 bases stayed unmatched. The CDR3 loop reads CASSVSTGMGTQYF. CDR3 DNA sequence: TGTGCCAGCAGCGTATCGACAGGGATGGGGACCCAGTACTTC.

This clonotype was detected ten times or more. The V and J genes are TRBV7-2 and TRBJ2-7; D possibly uses TRBD1 or TRBD2 (5 bases each). The germline CDR1 and CDR2 sequences are SGHTA and FQGNSA. This CDR3 region has 16 residues. V shed 5 bases and J shed 5 bases, with 22 bases lying between them. CDR3 amino acids: CASSLEPGPPGNEQYF. For the CDR3, the DNA is TGTGCCAGCAGCCTAGAGCCGGGACCTCCAGGGAACGAGCAGTACTTC.

This chain connects TRBV9 to TRBJ2-7; 8 bases are shared with TRBD1. This CDR3 has 16 amino acids. Germline V gene sequence: CDR1 SGDLS, CDR2 YYNGEE. The J segment lost 7 bases and the V segment lost 2 bases, leaving 14 bases of the junction unmatched. The CDR3 DNA follows: TGTGCCAGCAGCGTTCTTCTAGGGACAGGAGTGAGGGAGCAGTACTTC. It encodes CASSVLLGTGVREQYF.

Concerning this clonotype: Sequence at one end of the junction differs from germline and may be a read error. This chain links TRBV20-1 with TRBJ1-2; D gene uncertain. The CDR3 loop spans 13 amino acids. The germline V gene encodes CDR1 DFQATT and CDR2 SNEGSKA (reference sequence). CDR3 nucleotide sequence: TGCAATGCTGAGTGGCTACCCCACTATGGCTACACCTTC. This sequence encodes CNAEWLPHYGYTF.

This clonotype has at least ten counts. The V and J genes are TRBV20-1 and TRBJ2-1, with 10 nucleotides matching TRBD2. Germline V lookup: CDR1 DFQATT, CDR2 SNEGSKA (reference sequence). V dropped 3 bases and J dropped 5; count of bases not matched to a gene: 7. The CDR3 consists of 15 residues. The CDR3 here is CSARSASGGHNEQFF. The CDR3 region has the DNA TGCAGTGCTAGGTCGGCTAGCGGGGGCCACAATGAGCAGTTCTTC.

This clonotype was counted between two and nine times. The chain carries TRBV6-5 and TRBJ2-7; 8 bases align to TRBD2. The DNA end lines up better with TRBJ2-5; the J call may be wrong. Germline assignment: CDR1 MNHEY and CDR2 SVGAGI. The CDR3 spans 16 residues. This chain's CDR3 is CASSYGGTSKGETQYF. Here the CDR3 DNA reads TGTGCCAGCAGTTACGGCGGGACTAGTAAAGGAGAGACCCAGTACTTC.

This clonotype was seen only a few times. The DNA for the CDR3 is TGCAGCGTACAAGAACCGACCTATGGCTACACCTTC. Its translation is CSVQEPTYGYTF. The J gene is TRBJ1-2, the V gene TRBV29-1; no clear D. The length of the CDR3 is 12 residues. Trimming took off 6 bases at V and 4 bases at J, with 12 bases between the two ends. Germline V gene lookup returns CDR1 SQVTM and CDR2 ANQGSEA.

This clonotype appeared a few times. This chain uses TRBV20-1 with TRBJ2-7; 7 positions agree with TRBD2. Germline V gene sequence: CDR1 DFQATT, CDR2 SNEGSKA (reference sequence). With V trimmed by 5 bases and J by 4 bases, 8 bases remained unmatched. The CDR3 contains 13 residues. CDR3 sequence: CSASRGGLYEQYF. CDR3 in DNA: TGCAGTGCTTCGCGCGGGGGATTATACGAGCAGTACTTC.

The gene calls are TRBV5-1 and TRBJ2-1; D is perhaps TRBD2 (7 bases). CDR3 size: 18 residues. The germline V and J ends were trimmed by 3 bases and 0 bases, with 19 bases remaining between them. Germline loops: CDR1 SGHRS, CDR2 YFSETQ. The chain's CDR3 is CASSSKKGGGSSYNEQFF. DNA of the CDR3: TGCGCCAGCAGCTCCAAGAAGGGGGGGGGAAGCTCCTACAATGAGCAGTTCTTC.

J is TRBJ2-1 and V is TRBV20-1, with D tentatively TRBD1 or TRBD2 (5 bases each). This CDR3 region has 15 residues. V was cut by 3 bases and J by 11 bases, with 23 bases left in between. Germline V gene sequence: CDR1 DFQATT, CDR2 SNEGSKA (reference sequence). In DNA form, the CDR3 reads TGCAGTGCTAGCGGGGCAAACCTGGGCCAGGAGAAGCAGTTCTTC. As protein: CSASGANLGQEKQFF.

The rearrangement uses TRBV7-9 and TRBJ2-7, with D unclear. This CDR3 has 16 amino acids. Germline CDR1 is SEHNR and CDR2 is FQNEAQ (reference sequence). V lost 0 bases, J lost 1 base, and 13 bases lay in between. CDR3 in amino acids: CASSLAVDSPSYEQYF. In DNA form, the CDR3 reads TGTGCCAGCAGCTTAGCGGTAGACTCCCCGTCCTACGAGCAGTACTTC.

The chain carries TRBV3-1 and TRBJ2-1; TRBD2 matches at 9 bases. Trimming removed 4 bases from V and 7 bases from J; junction bases left unmatched: 8. Germline loops: CDR1 LGHDT, CDR2 YNNKEL (reference sequence). The CDR3 contains 15 residues. For the CDR3, the DNA is TGTGCCAGCAGCCTCCGACTAGCGGATAAGAATGAGCAGTTCTTC. This sequence encodes CASSLRLADKNEQFF.

This clonotype appeared once. The junction shows a germline mismatch at one end, possibly a read error. The chain recombines TRBV7-8 with TRBJ2-1; D ambiguous. This CDR3 has 13 amino acids. CDR1 is SGHVS, CDR2 FQNEAQ, per germline. The CDR3 DNA follows: TGTGCCAGCAGGCGTCAGCTAAACAATGAACAGTTCTTC. Its protein product is CASRRQLNNEQFF.

This clonotype was observed a few times. This rearrangement joins TRBV28 to TRBJ2-4; TRBD2 agrees at 7 bases. The CDR3 has 13 residues. Germline values: CDR1 MDHEN, CDR2 SYDVKM. V was clipped by 3 bases and J by 13 bases; unmatched bases: 9. This CDR3 is CASSFFLGGDQYF. In DNA, the CDR3 is TGTGCCAGCAGTTTTTTTTTGGGGGGGGACCAGTACTTC.

This clonotype was observed a handful of times. The V and J genes are TRBV6-6 and TRBJ2-3, with D perhaps matching TRBD1 or TRBD2 (5 bases each). The germline V gene has CDR1 MNHNY and CDR2 SVGAGI (reference sequence). The CDR3 runs to 15 residues. The V and J ends lost 2 bases and 2 bases respectively, with 11 bases between them. CDR3 nucleotide sequence: TGTGCCAGCAGTTACGAGACGGGGCTCACAGATACGCAGTATTTT. This codes for CASSYETGLTDTQYF.

This clonotype was seen more than once but under ten times. The chain combines TRBV5-6 with TRBJ2-1; 7 bases agree with TRBD1. With 4 bases clipped from V and 8 bases from J, the junction kept 6 bases outside the gene matches. The CDR3 is 13 amino acids. Germline V gene sequence: CDR1 SGHDT, CDR2 YYEEEE. CDR3 region: CASSIRDRDEQFF. CDR3 DNA: TGTGCCAGCAGCATCCGGGACAGAGATGAGCAGTTCTTC.

J is TRBJ1-2 and V is TRBV5-1; TRBD1 matches 7 bases. Per the germline V gene, CDR1 is SGHRS and CDR2 is YFSETQ. J was trimmed by 6 bases and V by 4 bases; bases with no gene match: 12. The CDR3 runs to 15 residues. CDR3 in DNA: TGCGCCAGCAGCCGACGACAGGGAATGGAACATGGCTACACCTTC. As protein: CASSRRQGMEHGYTF.

This clonotype was seen a few times. The rearrangement uses TRBV9 and TRBJ2-1; the match to TRBD2 covers 7 bases. This CDR3 comprises 16 residues. V was clipped by 7 bases and J by 0 bases; unmatched bases: 10. Germline lookup yields CDR1 SGDLS and CDR2 YYNGEE. CDR3 sequence (DNA): TGTGCCAGCGCCGTTAGGGGAGGGGTCTCCTACAATGAGCAGTTCTTC. Translation gives CASAVRGGVSYNEQFF.